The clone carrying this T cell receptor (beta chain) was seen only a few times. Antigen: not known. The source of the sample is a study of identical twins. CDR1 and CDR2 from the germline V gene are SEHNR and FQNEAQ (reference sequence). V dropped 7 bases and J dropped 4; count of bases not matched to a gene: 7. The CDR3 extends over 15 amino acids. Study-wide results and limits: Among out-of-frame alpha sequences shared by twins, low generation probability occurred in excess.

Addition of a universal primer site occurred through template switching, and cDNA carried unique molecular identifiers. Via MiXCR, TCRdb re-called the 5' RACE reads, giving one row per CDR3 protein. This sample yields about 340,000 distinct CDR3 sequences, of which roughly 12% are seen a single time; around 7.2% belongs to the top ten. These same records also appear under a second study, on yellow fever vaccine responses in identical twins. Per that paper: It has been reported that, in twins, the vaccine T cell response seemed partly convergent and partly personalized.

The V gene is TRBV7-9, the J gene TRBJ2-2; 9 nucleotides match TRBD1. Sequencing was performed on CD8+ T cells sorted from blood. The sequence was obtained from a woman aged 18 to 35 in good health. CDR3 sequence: CASNPQDRGTGELFF. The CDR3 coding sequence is TGTGCCAGCAACCCCCAGGACAGGGGCACCGGGGAGCTGTTTTTT.